Following are 20 T cell receptor beta chains from one sample sequenced in a study of shared clonotypes between healthy human individuals. TCRdb's table, derived via immunoSEQ multiplex PCR, lists solely in-frame clones and lacks some. The sample yields roughly 480,000 clones, 79% seen once. Input material: PBMCs. All receptors derive from a woman in her thirties or forties in good health. Some clones in this sample may be carry-over from other donors' samples.

The chain links TRBV29-1 to TRBJ2-2, with a weak D call TRBD2 (6 bases). The germline V and J ends were trimmed by 7 bases and 3 bases, with 12 bases remaining between them. The CDR3 length is 13 residues. Germline values: CDR1 SQVTM, CDR2 ANQGSEA. CDR3 coding DNA: TGCAGCGCGCCGGGAGATTACACCGGGGAGCTGTTTTTT. This gives the protein CSAPGDYTGELFF.

This chain uses TRBV5-1 with TRBJ2-7, with 10 nucleotides matching TRBD1. This CDR3 spans 14 amino acids. Germline loops: CDR1 SGHRS, CDR2 YFSETQ. V was clipped by 4 bases and J by 5 bases; unmatched bases: 6. Here the CDR3 reads CASSLGQGINEQYF. In DNA form, the CDR3 reads TGCGCCAGCAGCCTGGGACAGGGGATAAACGAGCAGTACTTC.

This clone was picked up a small number of times. The CDR3 coding sequence is TGTGCCAGTAGTATCCAGGGGCAGACTGAAGCTTTCTTT. Encoded protein: CASSIQGQTEAFF. The chain has TRBV19 and TRBJ1-1; a weak D match, TRBD1 (6 bases). This CDR3 region has 13 residues. Trimming took off 3 bases at V and 5 bases at J, with 10 bases between the two ends. Germline V lookup: CDR1 LNHDA, CDR2 SQIVND (reference sequence).

This rearrangement joins TRBV11-2 to TRBJ2-7; 7 positions agree with TRBD2. The CDR3 runs to 13 residues. The germline V gene encodes CDR1 SGHAT and CDR2 FQNNGV. The V and J ends lost 1 base and 7 bases, in that order; junction bases with no gene match: 4. CDR3 in amino acids: CASSLGGRVEQYF. The CDR3 DNA sequence: TGTGCCAGCAGCTTAGGCGGGAGAGTTGAGCAGTACTTC. The complete variable domain, with remaining parts taken from reference TRBV11-2 and TRBJ2-7, reads EAGVAQSPRYKIIEKRQSVAFWCNPISGHATLYWYQQILGQGPKLLIQFQNNGVVDDSQLPKDRFSAERLKGVDSTLKIQPAKLEDSAVYLCASSLGGRVEQYFGPGTRLTVT.

The chain links TRBV7-9 to TRBJ2-1; TRBD1 or TRBD2 may be the D gene (6 bases each). The CDR3 contains 15 residues. The germline V gene encodes CDR1 SEHNR and CDR2 FQNEAQ (reference sequence). V lost 4 bases, J lost 7 bases, and 17 bases lay in between. CDR3 amino acids: CASSSRDPDRNEQFF. The CDR3 DNA follows: TGTGCCAGCAGCTCGCGGGACCCCGACAGGAATGAGCAGTTCTTC. The entire variable domain, with the rest obtained from reference TRBV7-9 and TRBJ2-1, is as follows: DTGVSQNPRHKITKRGQNVTFRCDPISEHNRLYWYRQTLGQGPEFLTYFQNEAQLEKSRLLSDRFSAERPKGSFSTLEIQRTEQGDSAMYLCASSSRDPDRNEQFFGPGTRLTVL.

This clone is a singleton in its sample. The rearrangement joins TRBV18 to TRBJ1-2; the D is unclear. The CDR3 spans 15 residues. CDR1 is KGHSH and CDR2 is LQKENI in the germline V gene. V was shortened by 0 bases and J by 6 bases, with 14 bases between the two germline ends. CDR3 DNA: TGTGCCAGCTCACCACCCTCTCTGGAGGGCCATGGCTACACCTTC. This translates into CASSPPSLEGHGYTF.

The chain recombines TRBV5-8 with TRBJ2-2; the D gene is possibly TRBD1 (5 bases). V dropped 0 bases and J dropped 7 bases, with 10 bases sitting between them. CDR3 length equals 14 residues. Germline CDR1 reads SGHTS; CDR2 reads YDEGEE. For the CDR3, the DNA is TGTGCCAGCAGCTTGGGGCAGGGCATCGGGGAGCTGTTTTTT. Translating it yields CASSLGQGIGELFF.

V and J are TRBV9 and TRBJ2-5; 9 nucleotides align to TRBD1. This CDR3 has 16 residues. V trimming: 5 bases; J trimming: 1 base; junction bases outside the gene matches: 9. Germline-derived CDR1 and CDR2 are SGDLS and YYNGEE. The CDR3 spells CASSLTGGAPQETQYF. CDR3 DNA sequence: TGTGCCAGCAGTCTAACAGGGGGCGCCCCCCAAGAGACCCAGTACTTC.

Comments on this clone: A much larger clone lies a single base off, so this may be a read error. The chain carries TRBV18 and TRBJ2-2; 9 bases are a match to TRBD1. Germline CDR1 KGHSH, CDR2 LQKENI. CDR3 size: 16 residues. The DNA for the CDR3 is TGTGCCAGCTCACCTCCGACAGGGGGTTACACCGGGGAGCTGGTTTTT. This codes for CASSPPTGGYTGELVF.

In this sample, this clone turned up many times. J is TRBJ2-4 and V is TRBV6-1; D could derive from TRBD1 or TRBD2 (5 bases each). The CDR3 runs to 14 residues. Germline V CDR1 and CDR2: MNHNS, SASEGT. V dropped 6 bases and J dropped 1 base, with 10 bases sitting between them. CDR3 nucleotides: TGTGCCAGCAGGCCGGGACCTGCCAAAAACATTCAGTACTTC. Protein: CASRPGPAKNIQYF.

This clone has at least ten counts. V gene TRBV27 combines with J gene TRBJ2-1, with 7 nucleotides matching TRBD1. V lost 1 base, J lost 3 bases, and 3 bases stayed unmatched. The CDR3 contains 15 residues. CDR1 and CDR2 from the germline V gene are MNHEY and SMNVEV (reference sequence). The chain's CDR3 is CASSLLGQLYNEQFF. DNA for the CDR3: TGTGCCAGCAGTTTATTGGGACAGCTCTACAATGAGCAGTTCTTC.

As concerns this clone: This sample also contains other DNA sequences that code for the same CDR3. This rearrangement joins TRBV30 to TRBJ2-3; D unclear. V lost 2 bases and J 0 bases, leaving 3 bases between the germline ends. Germline values: CDR1 GTSNPN, CDR2 SVGIG (reference sequence). CDR3 length: 12 amino acids. CDR3 nucleotide sequence: TGTGCCTGGAGTCGTAGCACAGATACGCAGTATTTT. Amino acid sequence: CAWSRSTDTQYF.

This rearrangement joins TRBV28 to TRBJ1-4; tentatively, D is TRBD1 (5 bases). From germline, CDR1 is MDHEN and CDR2 SYDVKM. This CDR3 is 14 amino acids long. Trimming took off 3 bases at V and 5 bases at J, with 10 bases between the two ends. CDR3 in DNA: TGTGCCAGCAGTTTGGGGCAGGACAATGAAAAACTGTTTTTT. It translates to CASSLGQDNEKLFF. Based on the CDR3 plus reference TRBV28 and TRBJ1-4, the full variable domain is DVKVTQSSRYLVKRTGEKVFLECVQDMDHENMFWYRQDPGLGLRLIYFSYDVKMKEKGDIPEGYSVSREKKERFSLILESASTNQTSMYLCASSLGQDNEKLFFGSGTQLSVL.

This chain connects TRBV19 to TRBJ2-2, with D perhaps matching TRBD1 (6 bases). Looked up from germline, CDR1 is LNHDA and CDR2 is SQIVND (reference sequence). Trimming shortened V by 3 bases and J by 5 bases, and 13 bases separated the two germline ends. The CDR3 runs 15 residues. The chain's CDR3 is CASSMVVGATGELFF. CDR3 nucleotide sequence: TGTGCCAGTAGTATGGTCGTGGGGGCGACCGGGGAGCTGTTTTTT.

This clone was found many times. The chain couples TRBV23-1 to TRBJ2-7; D is uncertain. TRBV23-1 is given ORF status, its function remaining uncertain. The V and J ends lost 0 bases and 3 bases respectively, with 6 bases between them. The CDR3 contains 13 residues. The CDR3 sequence is CASSQSAFYEQYF. Here the CDR3 DNA reads TGCGCCAGCAGTCAATCGGCGTTCTACGAGCAGTACTTC.

The J gene is TRBJ1-3, the V gene TRBV7-2, with 9 bases identical to TRBD1. The CDR3 spans 15 residues. The V gene's germline CDR1 is SGHTA and CDR2 FQGNSA. J gave up 6 bases and V 5 bases, and 8 bases lay outside the gene matches. The CDR3 DNA reads as TGTGCCAGCAGCGGAATGGGACAGGGAGTAAACACCATATATTTT. Its protein is CASSGMGQGVNTIYF.

The chain links TRBV28 to TRBJ2-6; TRBD1 might be the D (5 bases). The germline V and J ends were trimmed by 2 bases and 2 bases, with 7 bases remaining between them. The germline V gene encodes CDR1 MDHEN and CDR2 SYDVKM. There are 15 residues in the CDR3. CDR3 sequence (DNA): TGTGCCAGCAGTTTACAGGGTACTGGGGCCAACGTCCTGACTTTC. It codes for CASSLQGTGANVLTF.

V and J are TRBV9 and TRBJ2-1; 8 bases align to TRBD2. The CDR3 contains 16 residues. Germline CDR1 SGDLS, CDR2 YYNGEE. J lost 0 bases, V lost 4 bases, and 6 bases had no gene match. The CDR3 here is CASSFLAGRSYNEQFF. The CDR3 nucleotides read TGTGCCAGCAGCTTCCTAGCGGGCCGCTCCTACAATGAGCAGTTCTTC.

The chain carries TRBV9 and TRBJ1-5; D gene uncertain. The CDR3 contains 13 residues. Trimming shortened V by 4 bases and J by 5 bases, and 10 bases separated the two germline ends. The germline V gene has CDR1 SGDLS and CDR2 YYNGEE. The CDR3: CASSLRTDQPQHF. CDR3 nucleotides: TGTGCCAGCAGCCTTCGGACGGATCAGCCCCAGCATTTT.

J is TRBJ2-7 and V is TRBV20-1; D call uncertain. The V gene's germline CDR1 is DFQATT and CDR2 SNEGSKA (reference sequence). Trimming took off 0 bases at V and 6 bases at J, with 3 bases between the two ends. This CDR3 is 10 amino acids long. The CDR3, as DNA: TGCAGTGCTAGAGATCCCGAGCAGTACTTC. Encoded protein: CSARDPEQYF.